This T cell receptor (beta chain) was documented in a study of T cell changes during pregnancy in multiple sclerosis. Using immunoSEQ multiplex PCR, the repertoire was profiled, and TCRdb retains in-frame clones only, with some absent. The table has 95,000 to 100,000 clones, 91% seen once. There are 17 residues in the CDR3. Trimming removed 1 base at V and 6 bases at J, with 19 bases between. Germline loops: CDR1 LNHDA, CDR2 SQIVND (reference sequence). The clonotype originates from a female donor with multiple sclerosis, enrolled in a pregnancy study. This sample comprised peripheral blood, obtained in the second trimester of pregnancy. The V gene is TRBV19, the J gene TRBJ1-5, with D possibly TRBD1 on 5 matching bases. CDR3 nucleotides: TGTGCCAGTAGTATAGGTCTGGGACTCGAGAGGGGTCAGCCCCAGCATTTT. Translation: CASSIGLGLERGQPQHF.